This record looks at one T cell receptor (beta chain) sequence and its context. The target of this receptor is not known. No base quality values were provided; no much bigger clone lies one nucleotide off. The CDR3, from cysteine to phenylalanine, totals 15 residues. Just CDR3 DNA is preserved here, 45 bases in frame from base 1. CDR1 and CDR2 are drawn from the germline V gene (reference sequence): LNHDA, SQIVND. V and J are trimmed by 8 bases and 5 bases, and the gene matches miss 8 bases of the junction. These data originate in a study of control samples from healthy donors and cancer patients (dated by TCRdb to about 2020). The library relied on the immunoSEQ multiplex PCR assay. TCRdb holds this immuneACCESS table with in-frame rearrangements only. Some clones are missing; in checked studies, unresolved V genes explain under half, and the rest has no known cause. Present in this sample are more than 85,000 clones, about four fifths of which were seen just once. Approximately 38% of the sample goes to the ten largest clones.

Here the chain combines TRBV19 and TRBJ2-3; 12 central bases correspond to TRBD2. Sequencing was carried out using PBMCs. The sequence was collected from a man aged 65 to 79 with lung cancer. The nucleotide sequence reads TGTGCCAGTGGCCAGGAACTAGCGGGGGGAGATACGCAGTATTTT. This encodes CASGQELAGGDTQYF.